A selection of T cell receptor beta chains follows, all from one sample in a study of cytomegalovirus exposure and HLA in healthy donors. Method: immunoSEQ multiplex PCR; TCRdb's copy keeps in-frame clones and lacks some. The sample has some 170,000 clones; about 95% are singletons. The sample was PBMCs. These receptors came from a woman aged 18-35 years in good health and CMV-seronegative. Both conserved end residues are part of each CDR3. The D gene is left open where the match is weak. Only part of the rows carry a size: once, few, many, or a class if the clone is expanded.

v_call	j_call	clone_size	d_call	cdr3_nt	cdr3_aa
TRBV19	TRBJ2-1	.	TRBD2	TGTGCCAGTAGTATGGGACTAGCGGGGCTGCAGTTCTTC	CASSMGLAGLQFF
TRBV9	TRBJ1-2	.	.	TGTGCCAGCAGCGTTGGGAGGGACACTGGCTACACCTTC	CASSVGRDTGYTF
TRBV7-2	TRBJ1-6	.	.	TGTGCCAGCAGCCTCGGGACAACGAATTCACCCCTCCACTTT	CASSLGTTNSPLHF
TRBV4-1	TRBJ1-3	.	TRBD1	TGCGCCAGCAGCCAAGAGGGGCAGGGGGCTTTAAACACCATATATTTT	CASSQEGQGALNTIYF
TRBV27	TRBJ2-1	.	.	TGTGCCAGCAGTTTAGTGGAGTCGGGGGATGAGCAGTTCTTC	CASSLVESGDEQFF
TRBV9	TRBJ2-3	.	TRBD2	TGTGCCAGCAGCGGCCGACAGCGGGGGGCCCCAGATACGCAGTATTTT	CASSGRQRGAPDTQYF
TRBV5-8	TRBJ1-5	.	TRBD1	TGTGCCAGCAGCCTTCCGGGACAGGGCGACAATCAGCCCCAGCATTTT	CASSLPGQGDNQPQHF
TRBV2	TRBJ2-4	.	.	TGTGCCAGCAGGGAGGGGTTTAGGGACAAAAACATTCAGTACTTC	CASREGFRDKNIQYF
TRBV7-6	TRBJ2-2	.	.	TGTGCCAGCAGCTTAGTCGGGGACACCGGGGAGCTGTTTTTT	CASSLVGDTGELFF
TRBV27	TRBJ1-2	.	.	TGTGCCAGCAGTGATTGGGGAGAATACGGCTACACCTTC	CASSDWGEYGYTF
TRBV7-9	TRBJ1-5	.	.	TGTGCCAGCAGCTTAGGGACAGCTCAGCCCCAGCATTTT	CASSLGTAQPQHF
TRBV5-1	TRBJ2-3	.	.	TGCGCCAGCAGCTTCGGAGGGGATACGCAGTATTTT	CASSFGGDTQYF
TRBV5-5	TRBJ2-6	.	.	TGTGCCAGCAGTCCACCCTCCGGGACGGGGGACTCTGGGGCCAACGTCCTGACTTTC	CASSPPSGTGDSGANVLTF
TRBV28	TRBJ2-7	.	TRBD1	TGTGCCAGCAGTTTTCGGGACAGGGGTCTCCTTGGCTACGAGCAGTACTTC	CASSFRDRGLLGYEQYF
TRBV6-5	TRBJ1-5	.	TRBD1	TGTGCCAGCAGCCAATCAGGGGGGAGCAATCAGCCCCAGCATTTT	CASSQSGGSNQPQHF
TRBV11-1	TRBJ2-1	.	TRBD1	TGTGCCAGCAGCACGGGACAGTTTATGCATGAGCAGTTCTTC	CASSTGQFMHEQFF
TRBV6-5	TRBJ1-5	.	TRBD1	TGTGCCAGCAGTTCAAGGACAGGGGGAAATCAGCCCCAGCATTTT	CASSSRTGGNQPQHF
TRBV9	TRBJ2-7	.	.	TGTGCCAGCAGCGTAGGAGCCCGAGGGTCTTACGAGCAGTACTTC	CASSVGARGSYEQYF
TRBV30	TRBJ2-7	once	TRBD1	TGTGCCTGGAGTGTAATTTGGGGACAGTCCACGAGCTCCTACGAGCAGTACTTC	CAWSVIWGQSTSSYEQYF
TRBV18	TRBJ2-5	once	.	TGTGCCAGCTCAAAACCAGAAGAGACCCAGTACTTC	CASSKPEETQYF
TRBV11-1	TRBJ1-2	.	TRBD1	TGTGCCAGCAGCCCGGACAGGGAAGGCTACACCTTC	CASSPDREGYTF
TRBV4-3	TRBJ1-1	.	.	TGCGCCAGCAGCCGTGGTGGCCCCATGAACACTGAAGCTTTCTTT	CASSRGGPMNTEAFF
TRBV9	TRBJ1-2	.	.	TGTGCCAGCAGCGTAGGAGCCCTGACAGGATCTGATGGCTACACCTTC	CASSVGALTGSDGYTF
TRBV9	TRBJ1-4	once	TRBD1	TGTGCCAGCAGCGTAGAGGGACAGCCAAATGAAAAACTGTTTTTT	CASSVEGQPNEKLFF
TRBV10-3	TRBJ1-3	.	TRBD1	TGTGCCATCAGTGCACAGGGGGTGGACACCATATATTTT	CAISAQGVDTIYF
TRBV12-5	TRBJ2-2	.	TRBD2	TGTGCTAGTGGTTTCGTGCTCCGGACTAGCGGGGACACCGGGGAGCTGTTTTTT	CASGFVLRTSGDTGELFF
TRBV2	TRBJ1-5	.	.	TGTGCCAGCAGTGAGGGAGGTTATAGCAATCAGCCCCAGCATTTT	CASSEGGYSNQPQHF
TRBV5-4	TRBJ2-3	.	TRBD2	TGTGCCAGCAGCCGCCCGACGGGCGGGGGGGGGACGCAGTATTTT	CASSRPTGGGGTQYF
TRBV18	TRBJ1-3	.	.	TGTGCCAGCTCGGAGGGCTTTGGAAACACCATATATTTT	CASSEGFGNTIYF
TRBV4-3	TRBJ2-7	.	.	TGCGCCAGCAGCCCCATGGACAGTCCCACCTACGAGCAGTACTTC	CASSPMDSPTYEQYF
TRBV10-1	TRBJ1-2	.	.	TGCGCTGGCCAGAGGAACTATGGCTACACCTTC	CAGQRNYGYTF
TRBV5-1	TRBJ2-2	.	.	TGCGCCAGCAGCTTGATCGCAGGGGTTTTGGCCGGGGAGCTGTTTTTT	CASSLIAGVLAGELFF
TRBV5-1	TRBJ1-2	.	.	TGCGCCAGCAGCTTGGTCCCGGGAAACTATGGCTACACCTTC	CASSLVPGNYGYTF
TRBV6-5	TRBJ2-7	.	.	TGTGCCAGCAGTTCCACACTTGGCGGAACCTACGAGCAGTACTTC	CASSSTLGGTYEQYF
TRBV18	TRBJ2-5	.	TRBD2	TGTGCCAGCTCACCAATACTAGCGGGGCAAGAGACCCAGTACTTC	CASSPILAGQETQYF
TRBV18	TRBJ2-7	.	TRBD1	TGTGCCAGCTCACGGGGACAGGGGAGATCCTACGAGCAGTACTTC	CASSRGQGRSYEQYF
TRBV5-5	TRBJ2-1	.	TRBD1	TGTGCCAGCAGCTTGGGACAGGGGGCTCGGAATGAGCAGTTCTTC	CASSLGQGARNEQFF
TRBV9	TRBJ2-2	.	.	TGTGCCAGCAGGGAGCGCGCATGGGACACCGGGGAGCTGTTTTTT	CASRERAWDTGELFF
TRBV6-4	TRBJ1-6	.	.	TGTGCCAGCAGCCGGGGTAATAATTCACCCCTCCACTTT	CASSRGNNSPLHF
TRBV7-2	TRBJ1-2	.	.	TGTGCCAGCAGCTTACAGGGAAGTGGCTACACCTTC	CASSLQGSGYTF
TRBV10-1	TRBJ1-1	.	.	TGCGCCAGCAAACCTAACATGGACGGGGACACTGAAGCTTTCTTT	CASKPNMDGDTEAFF
TRBV30	TRBJ1-1	.	.	TGTGCCTGGAGTCCCTTCGGGGGGGCTCTGAACACTGAAGCTTTCTTT	CAWSPFGGALNTEAFF
TRBV19	TRBJ1-2	once	.	TGTGCCAGTAGTATAGCTGGCGGTACTAACTATGGCTACACCTTC	CASSIAGGTNYGYTF
TRBV6-5	TRBJ1-1	.	.	TGTGCCAGCAGTCCGACAGTGAACACTGAAGCTTTCTTT	CASSPTVNTEAFF
TRBV18	TRBJ1-6	few	TRBD1	TGTGCCAGCTCACCCCTCCCGTTGACAGGGGGCGATTCACCCCTCCACTTT	CASSPLPLTGGDSPLHF
TRBV25-1	TRBJ1-4	once	.	TGTGCCAGCAGTGACGTGAGGAACGAAAAACTGTTTTTT	CASSDVRNEKLFF
TRBV5-4	TRBJ2-5	.	TRBD2	TGTGCCAGCAGTTTTGATCCTACTAGCGGGGGTGGAGAGACCCAGTACTTC	CASSFDPTSGGGETQYF
TRBV18	TRBJ1-4	.	.	TGTGCCAGCTCACCACTGCGAGGAGGTAATGAAAAACTGTTTTTT	CASSPLRGGNEKLFF
TRBV6-1	TRBJ2-2	.	TRBD1	TGTGCCAGCGTTCGACAGGGGTGGGACACCGGGGAGCTGTTTTTT	CASVRQGWDTGELFF
TRBV27	TRBJ2-5	.	TRBD2	TGTGCCAGCAGTTTAGCCCCAAGGGCGGGGGAGCAGTACTTC	CASSLAPRAGEQYF
TRBV4-3	TRBJ2-7	few	TRBD2	TGCGCCAGCAGCCAAATAGCCGGGGGGGCCTACGAGCAGTACTTC	CASSQIAGGAYEQYF
TRBV7-6	TRBJ2-5	once	.	TGTGCCAGCAGCCCAGGACAGAACCAAGAGACCCAGTACTTC	CASSPGQNQETQYF
TRBV5-6	TRBJ2-2	.	.	TGTGCCAGCAGCTCGGTCTCCTTCCGGGGTAGGGTTTACACCGGGGAGCTGTTTTTT	CASSSVSFRGRVYTGELFF
TRBV9	TRBJ1-4	.	TRBD1	TGTGCCAGCAGCCTAGGACAGGGGTCCACTCTGTTTTTT	CASSLGQGSTLFF
TRBV6-5	TRBJ1-2	once	.	TGTGCCAGCAGGCTTACCGGGACACTCTATGGCTACACCTTC	CASRLTGTLYGYTF